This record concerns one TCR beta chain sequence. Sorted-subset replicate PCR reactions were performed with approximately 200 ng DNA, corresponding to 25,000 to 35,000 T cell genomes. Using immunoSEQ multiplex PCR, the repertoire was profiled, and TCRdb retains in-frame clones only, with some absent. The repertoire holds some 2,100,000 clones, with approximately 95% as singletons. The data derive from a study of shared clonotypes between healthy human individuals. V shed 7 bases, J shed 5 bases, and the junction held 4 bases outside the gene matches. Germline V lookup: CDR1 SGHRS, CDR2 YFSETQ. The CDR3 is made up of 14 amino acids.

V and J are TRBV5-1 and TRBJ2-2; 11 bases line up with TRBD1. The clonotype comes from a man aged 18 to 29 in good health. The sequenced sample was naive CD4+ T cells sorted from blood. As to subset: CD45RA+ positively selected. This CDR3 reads CASQDRGRTGELFF. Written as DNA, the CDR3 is TGCGCCAGCCAGGACAGGGGGCGAACCGGGGAGCTGTTTTTT.